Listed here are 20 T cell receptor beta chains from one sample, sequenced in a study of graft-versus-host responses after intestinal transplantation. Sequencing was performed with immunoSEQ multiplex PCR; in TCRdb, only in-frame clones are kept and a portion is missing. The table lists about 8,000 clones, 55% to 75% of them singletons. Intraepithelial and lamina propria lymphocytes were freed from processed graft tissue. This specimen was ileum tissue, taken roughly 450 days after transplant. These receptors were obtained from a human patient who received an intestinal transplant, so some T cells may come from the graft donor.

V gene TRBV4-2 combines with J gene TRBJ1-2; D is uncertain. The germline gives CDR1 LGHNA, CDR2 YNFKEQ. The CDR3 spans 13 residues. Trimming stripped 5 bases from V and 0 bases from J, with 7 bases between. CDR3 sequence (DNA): TGTGCCAGCAGCTTGTCCCCTAACTATGGCTACACCTTC. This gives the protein CASSLSPNYGYTF.

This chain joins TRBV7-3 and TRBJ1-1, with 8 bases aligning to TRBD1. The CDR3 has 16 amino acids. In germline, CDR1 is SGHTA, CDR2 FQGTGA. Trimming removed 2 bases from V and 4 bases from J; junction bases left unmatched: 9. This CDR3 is CASSLYRTGIFTEAFF. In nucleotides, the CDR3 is TGTGCCAGCAGCTTATATAGGACAGGGATCTTCACTGAAGCTTTCTTT.

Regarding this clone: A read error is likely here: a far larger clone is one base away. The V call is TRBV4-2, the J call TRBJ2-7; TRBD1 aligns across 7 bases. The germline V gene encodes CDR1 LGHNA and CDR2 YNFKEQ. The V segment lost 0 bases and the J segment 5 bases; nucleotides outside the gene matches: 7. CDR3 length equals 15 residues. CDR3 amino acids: CASSQEGTVLDEQYF. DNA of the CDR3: TGTGCCAGCAGCCAAGAAGGGACAGTTCTTGACGAGCAGTACTTC.

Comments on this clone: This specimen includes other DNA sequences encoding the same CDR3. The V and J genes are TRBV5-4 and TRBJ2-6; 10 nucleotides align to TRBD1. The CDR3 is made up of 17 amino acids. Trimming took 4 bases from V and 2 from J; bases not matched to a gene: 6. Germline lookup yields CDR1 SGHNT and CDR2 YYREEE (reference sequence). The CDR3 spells CASSPSDRGAGANVLTF. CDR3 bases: TGTGCCAGCAGCCCGTCGGACAGGGGGGCTGGGGCCAACGTCCTGACTTTC.

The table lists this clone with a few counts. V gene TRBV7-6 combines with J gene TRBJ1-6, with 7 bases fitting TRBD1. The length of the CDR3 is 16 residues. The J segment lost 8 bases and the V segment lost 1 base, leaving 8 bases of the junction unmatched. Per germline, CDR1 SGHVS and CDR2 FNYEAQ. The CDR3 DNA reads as TGTGCCAGCAGCTTAGACTCGGGACAGAATTATTCACCCCTCCACTTT. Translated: CASSLDSGQNYSPLHF.

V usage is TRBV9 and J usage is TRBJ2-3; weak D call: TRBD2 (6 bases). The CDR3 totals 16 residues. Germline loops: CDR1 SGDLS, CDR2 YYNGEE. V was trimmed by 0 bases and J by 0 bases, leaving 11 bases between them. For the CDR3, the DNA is TGTGCCAGCAGCGTAGGGGGCGGGGCTAGCACAGATACGCAGTATTTT. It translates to CASSVGGGASTDTQYF.

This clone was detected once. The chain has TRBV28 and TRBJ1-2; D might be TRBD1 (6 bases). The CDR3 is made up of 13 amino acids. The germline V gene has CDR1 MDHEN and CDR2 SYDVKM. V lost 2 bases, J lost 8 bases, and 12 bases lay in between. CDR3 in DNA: TGTGCCAGCAGTTTAGGGGCAGGGGAGGGCTACACCTTC. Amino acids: CASSLGAGEGYTF.

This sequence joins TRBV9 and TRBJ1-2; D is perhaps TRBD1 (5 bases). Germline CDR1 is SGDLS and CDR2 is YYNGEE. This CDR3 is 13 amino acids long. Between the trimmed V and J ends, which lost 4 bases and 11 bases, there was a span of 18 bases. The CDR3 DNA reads TGTGCCAGCAGCTCATGGGGCGCCACTTTGTACACCTTC. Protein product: CASSSWGATLYTF. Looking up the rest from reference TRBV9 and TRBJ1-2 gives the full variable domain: DSGVTQTPKHLITATGQRVTLRCSPRSGDLSVYWYQQSLDQGLQFLIQYYNGEERAKGNILERFSAQQFPDLHSELNLSSLELGDSALYFCASSSWGATLYTFGSGTRLTVV.

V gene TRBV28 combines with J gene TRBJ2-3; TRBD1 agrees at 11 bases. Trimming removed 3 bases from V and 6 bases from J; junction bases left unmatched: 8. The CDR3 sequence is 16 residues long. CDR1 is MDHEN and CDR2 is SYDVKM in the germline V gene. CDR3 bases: TGTGCCAGCAGTTTCCTCAGGACAGGGGGCTGGGATACGCAGTATTTT. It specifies CASSFLRTGGWDTQYF.

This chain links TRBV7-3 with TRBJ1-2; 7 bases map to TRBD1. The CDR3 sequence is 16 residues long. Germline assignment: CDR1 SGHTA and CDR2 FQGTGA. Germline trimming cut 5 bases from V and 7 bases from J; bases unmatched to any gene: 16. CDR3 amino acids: CASSLIRQGLGGGYTF. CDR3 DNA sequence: TGTGCCAGCAGCCTGATCCGACAGGGCCTAGGGGGTGGCTACACCTTC.

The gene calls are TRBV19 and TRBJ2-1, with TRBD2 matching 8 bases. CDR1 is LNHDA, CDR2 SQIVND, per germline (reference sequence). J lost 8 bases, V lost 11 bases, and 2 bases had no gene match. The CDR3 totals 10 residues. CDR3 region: CASGGDEQFF. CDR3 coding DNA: TGTGCCTCGGGGGGGGATGAGCAGTTCTTC.

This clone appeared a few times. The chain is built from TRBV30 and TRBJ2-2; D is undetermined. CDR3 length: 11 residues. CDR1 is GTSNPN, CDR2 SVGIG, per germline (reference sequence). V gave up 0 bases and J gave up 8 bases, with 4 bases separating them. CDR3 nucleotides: TGTGCCTGGAGTGTAGGAGGGGAGCTGTTTTTT. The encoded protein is CAWSVGGELFF.

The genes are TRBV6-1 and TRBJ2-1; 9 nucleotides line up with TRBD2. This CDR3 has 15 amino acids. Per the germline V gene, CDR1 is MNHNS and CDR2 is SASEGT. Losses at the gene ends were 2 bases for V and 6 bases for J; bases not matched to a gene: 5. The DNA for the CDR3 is TGTGCCAGCAGTGAATGGGCGGGGGGGACCAATGAGCAGTTCTTC. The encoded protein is CASSEWAGGTNEQFF.

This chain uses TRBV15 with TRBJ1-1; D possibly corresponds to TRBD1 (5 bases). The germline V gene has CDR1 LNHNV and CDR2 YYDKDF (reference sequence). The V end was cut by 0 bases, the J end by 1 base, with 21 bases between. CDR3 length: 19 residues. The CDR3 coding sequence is TGTGCCACCAGCAGAGATAAAGGTTGGTTACAGGTTAAGAACACTGAAGCTTTCTTT. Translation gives CATSRDKGWLQVKNTEAFF.

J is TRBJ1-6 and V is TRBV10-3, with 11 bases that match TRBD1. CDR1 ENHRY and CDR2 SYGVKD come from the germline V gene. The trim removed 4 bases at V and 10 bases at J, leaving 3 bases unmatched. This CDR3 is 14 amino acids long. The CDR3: CAISGGQGGSPLHF. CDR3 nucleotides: TGTGCCATCAGTGGGGGACAGGGGGGGTCACCCCTCCACTTT.

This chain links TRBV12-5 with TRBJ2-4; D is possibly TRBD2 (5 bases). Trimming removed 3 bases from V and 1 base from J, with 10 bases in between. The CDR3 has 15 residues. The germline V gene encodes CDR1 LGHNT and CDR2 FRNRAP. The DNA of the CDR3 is TGTGCTAGTGGTTTCCCGGGGTCGGCCAAAAACATTCAGTACTTC. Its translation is CASGFPGSAKNIQYF.

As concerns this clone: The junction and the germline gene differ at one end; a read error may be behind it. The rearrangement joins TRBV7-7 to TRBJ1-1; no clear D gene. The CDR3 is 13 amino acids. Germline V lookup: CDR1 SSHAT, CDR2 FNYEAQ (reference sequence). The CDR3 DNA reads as TGTGCTAGCAGCTTAAGCTCGGGCACTGAAGCTTTCTTT. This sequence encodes CASSLSSGTEAFF.

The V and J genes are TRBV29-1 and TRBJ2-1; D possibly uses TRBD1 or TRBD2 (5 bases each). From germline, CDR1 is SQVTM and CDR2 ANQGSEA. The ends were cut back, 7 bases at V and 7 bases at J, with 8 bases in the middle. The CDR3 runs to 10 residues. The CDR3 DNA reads TGCAGCGGGTGGGGGAATGAGCAGTTCTTC. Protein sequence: CSGWGNEQFF.

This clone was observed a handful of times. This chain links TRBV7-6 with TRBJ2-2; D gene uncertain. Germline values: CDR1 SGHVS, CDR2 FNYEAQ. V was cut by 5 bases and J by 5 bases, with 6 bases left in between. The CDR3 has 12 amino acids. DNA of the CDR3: TGTGCCAGCAGCCTCTGGACCGGGGAGCTGTTTTTT. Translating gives CASSLWTGELFF.

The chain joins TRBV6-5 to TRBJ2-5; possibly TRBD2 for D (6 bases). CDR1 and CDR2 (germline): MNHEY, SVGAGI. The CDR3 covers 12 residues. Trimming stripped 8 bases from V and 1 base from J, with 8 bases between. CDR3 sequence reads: CASSEGQETQYF. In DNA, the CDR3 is TGTGCCAGCTCGGAGGGCCAAGAGACCCAGTACTTC.